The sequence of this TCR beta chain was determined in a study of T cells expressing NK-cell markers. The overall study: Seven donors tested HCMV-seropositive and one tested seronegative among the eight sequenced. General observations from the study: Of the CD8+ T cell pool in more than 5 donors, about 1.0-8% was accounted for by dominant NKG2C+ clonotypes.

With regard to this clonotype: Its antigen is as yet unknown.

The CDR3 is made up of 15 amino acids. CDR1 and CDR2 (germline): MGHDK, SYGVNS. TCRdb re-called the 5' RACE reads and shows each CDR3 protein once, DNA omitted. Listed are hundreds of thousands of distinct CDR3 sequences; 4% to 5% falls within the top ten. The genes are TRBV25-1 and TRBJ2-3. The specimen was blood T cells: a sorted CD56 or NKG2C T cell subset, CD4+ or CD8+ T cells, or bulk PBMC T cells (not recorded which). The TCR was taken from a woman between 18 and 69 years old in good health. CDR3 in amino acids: CASSESLGGTDTQYF.